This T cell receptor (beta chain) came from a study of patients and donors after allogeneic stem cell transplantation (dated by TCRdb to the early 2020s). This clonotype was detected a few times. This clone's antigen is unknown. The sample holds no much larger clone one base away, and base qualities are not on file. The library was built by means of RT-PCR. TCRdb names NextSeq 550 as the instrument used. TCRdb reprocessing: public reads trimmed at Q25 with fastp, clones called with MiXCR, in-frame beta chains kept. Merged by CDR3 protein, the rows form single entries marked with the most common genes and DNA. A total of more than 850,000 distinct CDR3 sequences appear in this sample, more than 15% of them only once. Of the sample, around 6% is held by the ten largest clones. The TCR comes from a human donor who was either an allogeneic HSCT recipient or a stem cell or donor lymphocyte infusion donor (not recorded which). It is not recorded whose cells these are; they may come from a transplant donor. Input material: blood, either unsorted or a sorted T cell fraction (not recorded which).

The encoded CDR3 is CSVEGGRGQGTDTQYF. In nucleotides, the sequence is TGCAGCGTTGAAGGAGGGAGGGGGCAGGGGACAGATACGCAGTATTTT. The V and J genes are TRBV29-1 and TRBJ2-3; the D assignment is uncertain and may be TRBD1 or TRBD2, with 7 bases supporting each. The cysteine opens and the phenylalanine closes a CDR3 of 16 amino acids. The entry retains the CDR3 DNA only, 48 bases that are in frame from base 1. The CDR1 and CDR2 encoded by the germline V gene are SQVTM and ANQGSEA. V was cut back by 1 base and J by 3 bases, leaving a gap of 17 bases between them.